The 5 T cell receptor beta chains below were found in one sample sequenced in a study of Tregs in tolerant kidney transplant recipients. TCRdb's copy holds only in-frame clones and misses some; the assay was immunoSEQ multiplex PCR. Seen here are 50,000 to 75,000 clones, roughly 98% observed once, and the top ten hold 0.34%. The source was Tregs from blood, collected before the transplant. The receptor source for this set is a human donor who received a combined kidney and bone marrow transplant.

A word on this clone: The junction shows a germline mismatch at one end, possibly a read error. The V gene is TRBV2, the J gene TRBJ1-2; TRBD1 agrees at 9 bases. In germline, CDR1 is SNHLY, CDR2 FYNNEI. The CDR3 sequence is 12 residues long. CDR3 DNA sequence: TGTGCCAGCAGCGCCGGGACAGGGACCTTCCTCTTC. Its translation: CASSAGTGTFLF.

The J gene is TRBJ1-1, the V gene TRBV7-2, with 9 bases fitting TRBD1. The CDR3 runs 15 residues. After removal of 0 bases from V and 5 bases from J, the junction contained 4 bases not matched to a gene. Looked up from germline, CDR1 is SGHTA and CDR2 is FQGNSA. The DNA for the CDR3 is TGTGCCAGCAGCTTAGCAACAGGGGGCGGGACTGAAGCTTTCTTT. Protein: CASSLATGGGTEAFF.

This sequence joins TRBV5-1 and TRBJ2-2; perhaps TRBD1 as D (5 bases). This CDR3 has 14 residues. V gave up 4 bases and J gave up 6 bases, with 13 bases separating them. In germline, CDR1 is SGHRS, CDR2 YFSETQ. DNA of the CDR3: TGCGCCAGCAGCAAGGACACAGCCGCCGGGGAGCTGTTTTTT. Amino acids: CASSKDTAAGELFF. Using reference TRBV5-1 and TRBJ2-2 for the parts outside the CDR3, the full variable domain is KAGVTQTPRYLIKTRGQQVTLSCSPISGHRSVSWYQQTPGQGLQFLFEYFSETQRNKGNFPGRFSGRQFSNSRSEMNVSTLELGDSALYLCASSKDTAAGELFFGEGSRLTVL.

The J gene is TRBJ1-1, the V gene TRBV10-3; D call uncertain. Germline values: CDR1 ENHRY, CDR2 SYGVKD. V was pared by 6 bases and J by 1 base, with 9 bases between. The CDR3 consists of 13 residues. CDR3 DNA: TGTGCCATCAGGGCCCAGTGGAACACTGAAGCTTTCTTT. Translation gives CAIRAQWNTEAFF.

The V gene is TRBV28, the J gene TRBJ2-7; TRBD1 matches at 8 bases. Looked up from germline, CDR1 is MDHEN and CDR2 is SYDVKM. V lost 6 bases, J lost 2 bases, and 12 bases stayed unmatched. This CDR3 comprises 16 residues. DNA of the CDR3: TGTGCCAGCAGCTCTACAGGGGGAGGAACGCCCTACGAGCAGTACTTC. Amino acid sequence: CASSSTGGGTPYEQYF.